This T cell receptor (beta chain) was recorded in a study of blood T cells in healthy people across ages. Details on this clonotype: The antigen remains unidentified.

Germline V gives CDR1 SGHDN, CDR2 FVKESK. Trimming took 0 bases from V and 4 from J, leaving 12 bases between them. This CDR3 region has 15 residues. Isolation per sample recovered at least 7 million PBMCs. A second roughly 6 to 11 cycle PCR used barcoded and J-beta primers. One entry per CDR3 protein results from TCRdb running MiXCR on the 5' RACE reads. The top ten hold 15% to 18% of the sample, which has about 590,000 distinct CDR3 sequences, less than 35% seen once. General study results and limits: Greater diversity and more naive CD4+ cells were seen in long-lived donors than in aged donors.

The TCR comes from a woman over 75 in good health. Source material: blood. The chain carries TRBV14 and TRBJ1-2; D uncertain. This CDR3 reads CASSQDLGTSYGYTF. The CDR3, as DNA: TGTGCCAGCAGCCAAGATCTTGGAACTAGCTATGGCTACACCTTC.